This TCR beta chain is drawn from a study of blood T cell repertoires in COVID-19. Looking at the study overall: The analysed material was cDNA or gDNA that came from T cells, B-cell-depleted T cells, or PBMCs.

The V segment lost 6 bases and the J segment 5 bases; nucleotides outside the gene matches: 11. The V gene's germline CDR1 is SGHTA and CDR2 FQGNSA. The CDR3 loop spans 15 amino acids. As handled by the study authors: Quantification of nucleated cells was approximated via reference gene primer amplification. The data were produced by immunoSEQ multiplex PCR, yet TCRdb's version contains in-frame clones alone and is incomplete. V and J calls plus clone size are reproduced from that table; the DNA served to infer D and trimming. This table has 230,000 or so clones, about 87% appearing once. Participants' own reports of clinical history determined their cohort assignment.

V usage is TRBV7-2 and J usage is TRBJ1-1; 8 nucleotides match TRBD1. The sequence derives from a woman aged 30 to 39 who had recovered from COVID-19. The material sequenced was PBMCs or T cells enriched from blood (not recorded which). CDR3 sequence: CASRHATGAWTEAFF. DNA for the CDR3: TGTGCCAGCAGACACGCGACAGGGGCATGGACTGAAGCTTTCTTT.